A selection of T cell receptor beta chains follows, all from one sample in a study of blood T cells in healthy people across ages. TCRdb passed the 5' RACE reads through MiXCR, listing each CDR3 protein once. The sample yields about 570,000 distinct CDR3 sequences, roughly a quarter seen once. The same sample was also used in a study of T cells of mothers and their children.

Material for sequencing was blood. Receptors originate from a boy younger than 10 in good health. CDR3s leave out the opening cysteine and the closing phenylalanine or tryptophan. Each record gives: V gene, CDR3 protein.

v_gene: TRBV11-2
CDR3aa: ASSLDHRGSYEQY

v_gene: TRBV21-1
CDR3aa: ASPWTDELY

v_gene: TRBV10-3
CDR3aa: AISGGQGETQY

v_gene: TRBV5-1
CDR3aa: ASHGGTMGEKLF

v_gene: TRBV6-2/TRBV6-3
CDR3aa: ASSSAGLYEQY

v_gene: TRBV20-1
CDR3aa: SAFDRVVPSYEQY

v_gene: TRBV20-1
CDR3aa: SARPPGYQETQY

v_gene: TRBV5-1
CDR3aa: ASSESGAKNIQY

v_gene: TRBV5-4
CDR3aa: ASSWRGDGGYT

v_gene: TRBV20-1
CDR3aa: SADQGIAGANVLT

v_gene: TRBV7-9
CDR3aa: ASSNPQGYREQY

v_gene: TRBV15
CDR3aa: ATSRVNQETQY

v_gene: TRBV2
CDR3aa: ASSFTGTGEEKLF

v_gene: TRBV5-1
CDR3aa: ASSLERNEQY

v_gene: TRBV7-9
CDR3aa: ASSQTRGPMNEQF

v_gene: TRBV7-9
CDR3aa: ASSPRTGGMNTEAF

v_gene: TRBV12-3/TRBV12-4
CDR3aa: ASSLFMDRRHSGELF

v_gene: TRBV27
CDR3aa: ASSIGPTTLQETQY

v_gene: TRBV3-1
CDR3aa: VSSQEFWRQQRAKGPYEQY

v_gene: TRBV5-1
CDR3aa: ASRLQLAGGPGETQY

v_gene: TRBV12-3/TRBV12-4
CDR3aa: ASSRTSGGENIQY

v_gene: TRBV12-3/TRBV12-4
CDR3aa: ASSLPGLVYTGELF

v_gene: TRBV19
CDR3aa: ASSIWAGAEETQY

v_gene: TRBV29-1
CDR3aa: SVDDRVTETQY

v_gene: TRBV20-1
CDR3aa: SAGAPGLFRETQY

v_gene: TRBV11-1
CDR3aa: ASSLARAGETQY

v_gene: TRBV20-1
CDR3aa: SALGQGSYEQY

v_gene: TRBV7-2
CDR3aa: ASSLGDSPRGYT

v_gene: TRBV6-2/TRBV6-3
CDR3aa: ASSYSGRNTEAF

v_gene: TRBV9
CDR3aa: ASSVATGEQETQY

v_gene: TRBV20-1
CDR3aa: SAPTGLATSSYNEQF

v_gene: TRBV11-2
CDR3aa: ASSGWTSGRAEQF

v_gene: TRBV11-2
CDR3aa: ASSLVPVINGVGTRETQY

v_gene: TRBV4-3
CDR3aa: ASSHPGAEQY

v_gene: TRBV20-1
CDR3aa: SASGLAGGGYEQY

v_gene: TRBV20-1
CDR3aa: SAKSGTGYNEQF

v_gene: TRBV7-9
CDR3aa: ASSSAGEQF

v_gene: TRBV29-1
CDR3aa: SVGQSNEKLF

v_gene: TRBV7-2
CDR3aa: WGLKESTYEQY

v_gene: TRBV4-1
CDR3aa: ASSSGTETTYNEQF

v_gene: TRBV30
CDR3aa: AWNLGQSYEQY

v_gene: TRBV12-3/TRBV12-4
CDR3aa: ASSLGDRGLYEQY

v_gene: TRBV7-9
CDR3aa: ASLGLKDTVLT

v_gene: TRBV5-1
CDR3aa: ASSLDSAGVNEQF

v_gene: TRBV9
CDR3aa: ASSVVGSEQF

v_gene: TRBV6-2/TRBV6-3
CDR3aa: ASTYPGATGDEQY

v_gene: TRBV6-6
CDR3aa: ASSSPGLAGVGYNEQF

v_gene: TRBV12-3/TRBV12-4
CDR3aa: ASSLFHLVEGAGEAYT